The 30 T cell receptor beta chains reported below all come from one sample, sequenced in a study of T-cell memory formation after mild COVID-19. TCRdb fed the 5' RACE reads into MiXCR, producing one record per CDR3 protein. The sample includes about 240,000 distinct CDR3 sequences, around 10% of them seen just once. The specimen sequenced was PBMCs or a T cell subset sorted from them (not recorded which). These receptors were collected from a man younger than 35 who had mild COVID-19 (a few samples of this study predate the infection). Cell type and time point are not known.

This clonotype was detected only a few times. The J gene is TRBJ2-2, the V gene TRBV11-2, with 9 bases matching TRBD1. Germline V gives CDR1 SGHAT, CDR2 FQNNGV. The CDR3 totals 16 residues. Germline trimming cut 7 bases from V and 6 bases from J; bases unmatched to any gene: 12. The chain's CDR3 is CASTLIRTGVPGELFF. CDR3 nucleotide sequence: TGTGCCAGCACCCTCATCAGGACAGGGGTTCCCGGGGAGCTGTTTTTT.

In this sample, this clonotype turned up many times. V is TRBV5-1 and J is TRBJ2-1; 11 bases are a match to TRBD2. Germline lookup yields CDR1 SGHRS and CDR2 YFSETQ. The junction had 0 bases not matched to a gene; V was cut back by 0 bases and J by 7 bases. This CDR3 region has 14 residues. The CDR3 DNA sequence: TGCGCCAGCAGCTTGGGACTAGCGGGGAATGAGCAGTTCTTC. This encodes CASSLGLAGNEQFF.

This clonotype was observed many times. The chain is built from TRBV5-6 and TRBJ1-5, with TRBD1 identical over 7 bases. Germline V gene data show CDR1 as SGHDT and CDR2 as YYEEEE. There are 14 residues in the CDR3. Trimming removed 3 bases from V and 3 bases from J; junction bases left unmatched: 3. CDR3 amino acids: CASSYRGSNQPQHF. The CDR3 DNA sequence: TGTGCCAGCAGCTACAGGGGCTCCAATCAGCCCCAGCATTTT.

In its sample, this clonotype was seen a few times. The genes are TRBV24-1 and TRBJ1-5; TRBD1 agrees at 7 bases. The CDR3 consists of 14 residues. The germline gives CDR1 KGHDR, CDR2 SFDVKD. The junction had 4 bases not matched to a gene; V was cut back by 4 bases and J by 5 bases. CDR3 DNA: TGTGCCACCAGTGACCCGGGGACAGATCAGCCCCAGCATTTT. Protein product: CATSDPGTDQPQHF.

This clonotype was seen a handful of times. CDR3 sequence: CASSFGSEQYV. CDR3 nucleotides: TGTGCCAGCAGTTTCGGGAGCGAGCAGTACGTC. The V call is TRBV12-3 or TRBV12-4, the J call TRBJ2-7; D may be TRBD2 (6 bases). Between the trimmed V and J ends, which lost 3 bases and 6 bases, there was a span of 6 bases. The CDR3 has 11 residues.

Note on this clonotype: It may be a read error: a sequence one base away is much more abundant. This sequence joins TRBV5-1 and TRBJ1-4, with 7 positions matching TRBD1. The CDR3 consists of 16 residues. The ends lost 4 bases at V and 9 bases at J; junction bases unmatched: 15. Looked up from germline, CDR1 is SGHRS and CDR2 is YFSETQ. CDR3 bases: TGCGCCAGCAGCAACACGATACAGGGGTCGGGGAAAAAACTGTTTTTT. This translates into CASSNTIQGSGKKLFF.

This clonotype was seen more than once but under ten times. The CDR3 DNA reads as TGTGCCAGCAGCCAAAGGGTTTGGGGGATAGGCAATGAGCAGTTCTTC. This codes for CASSQRVWGIGNEQFF. The chain carries TRBV7-8 and TRBJ2-1, with D perhaps given as TRBD1 or TRBD2 (5 bases each). Trimming removed 5 bases at V and 6 bases at J, with 20 bases between. Germline V CDR1 and CDR2: SGHVS, FQNEAQ. This CDR3 has 16 residues.

This clonotype was seen more than once but under ten times. The chain couples TRBV28 to TRBJ2-3; tentatively, D is TRBD1 (6 bases). This CDR3 has 13 residues. Trimming shortened V by 6 bases and J by 4 bases, and 11 bases separated the two germline ends. Germline V gene lookup returns CDR1 MDHEN and CDR2 SYDVKM. CDR3 DNA: TGTGCCAGCAGCCAAGGACAGCCAGATACGCAGTATTTT. Encoded protein: CASSQGQPDTQYF.

The table lists this clonotype with a few counts. The chain has TRBV6-6 and TRBJ2-1, with TRBD2 matching over 7 bases. The CDR3 runs to 15 residues. V lost 2 bases and J lost 2; bases outside the gene matches: 3. The germline CDR1 and CDR2 sequences are MNHNY and SVGAGI (reference sequence). CDR3 sequence (DNA): TGTGCCAGCAGTTACGGGGGGGGGACCTACAATGAGCAGTTCTTC. This codes for CASSYGGGTYNEQFF.

The chain has TRBV3-1 and TRBJ2-7; 8 positions match TRBD2. The germline V gene encodes CDR1 LGHDT and CDR2 YNNKEL (reference sequence). With V trimmed by 1 base and J by 4 bases, 6 bases remained unmatched. This CDR3 has 15 amino acids. The chain's CDR3 is CASSQGSSGAYEQYF. The CDR3 coding sequence is TGTGCCAGCAGCCAAGGAAGTAGCGGGGCGTACGAGCAGTACTTC.

The V gene is TRBV12-3 or TRBV12-4, the J gene TRBJ2-3; D might be TRBD2 (6 bases). Trimming shortened V by 5 bases and J by 7 bases, and 19 bases separated the two germline ends. The CDR3 covers 15 residues. In nucleotides, the CDR3 is TGTGCCAGCAGTACCAGGGACTCGGGTCTGAATACGCAGTATTTT. This encodes CASSTRDSGLNTQYF.

The chain has TRBV12-3 or TRBV12-4 and TRBJ2-7, with D perhaps TRBD1 (6 bases). CDR3 size: 13 residues. V lost 6 bases and J lost 7, with 16 bases in between. The CDR3 reads CASRAGVYVEQYF. In DNA form, the CDR3 reads TGTGCCAGCAGGGCAGGGGTTTACGTGGAGCAGTACTTC.

This clonotype showed up just a few times. The gene calls are TRBV10-3 and TRBJ2-5; possible D gene TRBD1, 5 bases. Germline loops: CDR1 ENHRY, CDR2 SYGVKD. The CDR3 has 14 residues. V lost 3 bases and J 3 bases, leaving 11 bases between the germline ends. The CDR3 DNA sequence: TGTGCCATCAGTGATCCAGGGTTGGAAGAGACCCAGTACTTC. Residues: CAISDPGLEETQYF.

This chain connects TRBV5-6 to TRBJ1-4, with 9 bases fitting TRBD1. V shed 4 bases, J shed 6 bases, and the junction held 10 bases outside the gene matches. This CDR3 is built from 16 residues. Per germline, CDR1 SGHDT and CDR2 YYEEEE. CDR3 in amino acids: CASSLMTGGIYEKLFF. CDR3 bases: TGTGCCAGCAGCCTGATGACAGGGGGGATTTATGAAAAACTGTTTTTT.

V is TRBV5-6 and J is TRBJ1-1, with D perhaps TRBD1 (5 bases). Germline V CDR1 and CDR2: SGHDT, YYEEEE. V was shortened by 4 bases and J by 4 bases, with 17 bases between the two germline ends. The CDR3 extends over 15 amino acids. The CDR3 here is CASSQVGDGGTEAFF. The CDR3 DNA reads as TGTGCCAGCAGCCAGGTGGGGGACGGGGGCACTGAAGCTTTCTTT.

The CDR3 loop reads CASSAPLGHGYTF. CDR3 DNA sequence: TGTGCCAGCAGTGCCCCCTTAGGCCATGGCTACACCTTC. The chain couples TRBV12-3 or TRBV12-4 to TRBJ1-2; D not resolved. The CDR3 contains 13 residues. Trimming left V 5 bases short and J 6 bases short, with 13 bases between.

A few counts support this clonotype. This rearrangement joins TRBV12-3 or TRBV12-4 to TRBJ1-1; TRBD1 aligns across 7 bases. The CDR3 extends over 13 amino acids. J was trimmed by 4 bases and V by 5 bases; bases with no gene match: 4. DNA for the CDR3: TGTGCCAGCAGTGTCAGGGGGATCACTGAAGCTTTCTTT. Its translation is CASSVRGITEAFF.

In this sample, this clonotype turned up a few times. The V and J genes are TRBV6-2 or TRBV6-3 and TRBJ1-4; D is unclear. Germline V lookup: CDR1 MNHEY, CDR2 SVGEGT. The V end was cut by 0 bases, the J end by 8 bases, with 19 bases between. The CDR3 extends over 17 amino acids. The DNA for the CDR3 is TGTGCCAGCAGTTACTCGTCGTTGGCCCGAGGAAGAGAAAAACTGTTTTTT. Its protein product is CASSYSSLARGREKLFF.

This clonotype was detected only a few times. This chain connects TRBV6-2 or TRBV6-3 to TRBJ2-3; D could derive from TRBD1 or TRBD2 (5 bases each). The V end was cut by 5 bases, the J end by 4 bases, with 13 bases between. The CDR3 contains 14 residues. Germline CDR1 is MNHEY and CDR2 is SVGEGT. The DNA for the CDR3 is TGTGCCAGCAGTCTAGGGACGGTCTCAGATACGCAGTATTTT. Amino acids: CASSLGTVSDTQYF.

The V gene is TRBV24-1, the J gene TRBJ1-4; the D is unclear. This CDR3 contains 12 residues. The germline V and J ends were trimmed by 0 bases and 7 bases, with 2 bases remaining between them. Germline CDR1 reads KGHDR; CDR2 reads SFDVKD. The CDR3 here is CATSDLFEKLFF. The DNA for the CDR3 is TGTGCCACCAGTGATTTGTTTGAAAAACTGTTTTTT.

This clonotype was counted between two and nine times. This chain uses TRBV12-3 or TRBV12-4 with TRBJ1-3; D gene uncertain. V was shortened by 8 bases and J by 4 bases, with 15 bases between the two germline ends. The CDR3 has 14 residues. The DNA of the CDR3 is TGTGCCAGCGATGAAGGGTGGTCAGGAAACACCATATATTTT. Encoded protein: CASDEGWSGNTIYF.

This clonotype was counted between two and nine times. The rearrangement links TRBV7-9 to TRBJ2-5; TRBD2 aligns across 10 bases. V trimming: 5 bases; J trimming: 1 base; junction bases outside the gene matches: 7. The CDR3 is 16 residues long. CDR1 and CDR2 from the germline V gene are SEHNR and FQNEAQ (reference sequence). The CDR3 here is CASSRPTSGVQETQYF. The DNA for the CDR3 is TGTGCCAGCAGCCGTCCCACTAGCGGGGTCCAAGAGACCCAGTACTTC.

This clonotype was recorded a few times. V gene TRBV7-3 combines with J gene TRBJ2-1, with D perhaps matching TRBD2 (6 bases). The CDR3 is made up of 9 amino acids. Germline V gene sequence: CDR1 SGHTA, CDR2 FQGTGA. Trimming took 11 bases from V and 10 from J, leaving 9 bases between them. The CDR3 nucleotides read TGTGCCCCTGCGGGGGAGCAGTTCTTC. This codes for CAPAGEQFF.

This clonotype was counted between two and nine times. The V gene is TRBV20-1, the J gene TRBJ2-3; D is perhaps TRBD2 (5 bases). CDR1 and CDR2 (germline): DFQATT, SNEGSKA (reference sequence). V was pared by 6 bases and J by 0 bases, with 10 bases between. This CDR3 has 13 residues. The CDR3 reads CSAMTISTDTQYF. The CDR3 DNA is TGCAGTGCGATGACTATCAGCACAGATACGCAGTATTTT.

The chain joins TRBV12-3 or TRBV12-4 to TRBJ2-7, with 7 bases identical to TRBD2. V shed 6 bases and J 4 bases; nucleotides not matched to a gene: 12. The CDR3 is 15 residues long. The CDR3 sequence is CASSLPGAGVYEQYF. DNA of the CDR3: TGTGCCAGCAGCCTCCCCGGGGCGGGGGTGTACGAGCAGTACTTC.

V usage is TRBV4-3 and J usage is TRBJ2-3, with 8 bases fitting TRBD1. The junction had 6 bases not matched to a gene; V was cut back by 4 bases and J by 6 bases. CDR3 length: 14 residues. Germline loops: CDR1 LGHNA, CDR2 YSLEER. CDR3 residues: CASSLWTGRDTQYF. CDR3 nucleotide sequence: TGCGCCAGCAGCCTTTGGACAGGGCGGGATACGCAGTATTTT.

The chain uses TRBV5-1 and TRBJ1-5; no clear D. Trimming left V 4 bases short and J 7 bases short, with 12 bases between. The CDR3 extends over 13 amino acids. CDR1 SGHRS and CDR2 YFSETQ come from the germline V gene. In DNA form, the CDR3 reads TGCGCCAGCAGCGTGTCGGGGAACCAGCCCCAGCATTTT. Protein: CASSVSGNQPQHF.

The chain recombines TRBV6-5 with TRBJ2-5; D not certain. This CDR3 has 14 amino acids. Looked up from germline, CDR1 is MNHEY and CDR2 is SVGAGI. Trimming stripped 2 bases from V and 8 bases from J, with 15 bases between. CDR3 DNA: TGTGCCAGCAGTTACACTTTGGCTTTGGGAACCCAGTACTTC. Translated: CASSYTLALGTQYF.

The V gene is TRBV12-3 or TRBV12-4, the J gene TRBJ2-7, with 11 positions matching TRBD2. This CDR3 spans 15 amino acids. The J segment lost 3 bases and the V segment lost 6 bases, leaving 7 bases of the junction unmatched. CDR3 nucleotides: TGTGCCAGCAGGCTCGCCGGGACTAGCGGCTACGAGCAGTACTTC. Encoded protein: CASRLAGTSGYEQYF.

In this sample, this clonotype turned up many times. The V and J genes are TRBV20-1 and TRBJ2-2, with a weak D call TRBD1 (5 bases). There are 14 residues in the CDR3. CDR1 is DFQATT, CDR2 SNEGSKA, per germline (reference sequence). The V end lost 0 bases, the J end lost 7 bases, and 12 bases lay between the germline ends. CDR3: CSARDPQGSGELFF. The CDR3 DNA reads TGCAGTGCTAGAGATCCGCAGGGTAGCGGGGAGCTGTTTTTT.